The TCR beta chain under discussion was sequenced for a study of T-cell memory formation after mild COVID-19. This clonotype was seen more than once but under ten times. At one boundary the junction diverges from the germline segment, which might be a read error. MiXCR, run by TCRdb on the 5' RACE reads, gives a single entry per CDR3 protein. The sample carries about 200,000 distinct CDR3 sequences, about 9.2% recorded once. This receptor was obtained from a man aged 18 to 29 who had mild COVID-19 (a few samples of this study predate the infection). Cell type and time point are not known. Sequencing input: PBMCs or a T cell subset sorted from them (not recorded which).

DNA of the CDR3: TGTGCCAGCAGCGCACAGGGGGCCAACTATGGCTACGCCTTC. This translates into CASSAQGANYGYAF. The rearrangement joins TRBV9 to TRBJ1-2; 9 bases fit TRBD1. CDR3 length: 14 amino acids. The germline V gene has CDR1 SGDLS and CDR2 YYNGEE.